The entry that follows covers one T cell receptor beta chain sequence. Its antigen specificity is not known. Base qualities are not provided; no much larger clone lies one nucleotide away. The method was the immunoSEQ multiplex PCR assay. DNA from the cultured, isolated CD4+ T cells was subjected to TCR beta CDR3 sequencing. Processing in the source paper ran as follows. Non-productive TCR sequences were removed, reads were trimmed to the CDR3 region, and CDR3s of at least 7 amino acids were retained. Antigen-specific clonotypes were identified using the MANAFEST web app by comparison of expansion in peptide wells against reference cultures. To count as positive, a clone had to show expansion at FDR<0.05 compared with the reference and with all other wells, an odds ratio above 5, and a frequency above 0.1% in two replicate wells. Cross-reactive clonotypes were defined as significantly expanded in SARS-CoV-2 spike wells and in at least one common cold coronavirus spike condition. CDR3 similarity was assessed by Levenshtein distance using the stringdist R package, and unrooted trees were constructed with ape in R 3.6.1. The table comes from immuneACCESS by way of TCRdb, which keeps in-frame sequences with V and J called. Part of the clones is missing from these tables; in studies checked, under half for an unresolved V gene and the rest for unknown reasons. V and J calls and clone size follow that table, whereas D and trimming were derived from the DNA. The sample records some 31,000 clones, around 70% of which are singletons. About 4% of the sample comes from the top ten.

The record originates from a study of vaccination effects on CD4 cells after COVID-19 (dated by TCRdb to the early 2020s). About the full investigation: To identify antigen-specific CD4+ T cell clonotypes by their expansion, the ViraFEST assay first stimulated PBMC with viral peptide pools and then applied TCR sequencing. Each participant got two doses of an mRNA SARS-CoV-2 vaccine, either BNT162b2 or mRNA-1273. Each well held 2 million to 2.5 million PBMC cultured in IMDM containing roughly 5% human AB serum, around 9.3 IU/ml IL-2 and gentamicin, along with around 9.4 ug/ml peptides. The study compared SARS-CoV-2 spike-specific CD4+ TCR repertoires before and after mRNA vaccination in COVID-19 convalescent patients and infection-naive vaccine recipients. The full study included some 10 COVID-19 convalescent patients and a few SARS-CoV-2-naive healthy vaccine recipients. Cultures from other donors in the study were sequenced using the Oncomine TCR Beta short-read assay on an Illumina iSeq 100.

Trimming takes 3 bases off V and 5 bases off J; junction bases not matched to a gene: 10. Spanning cysteine to phenylalanine, the CDR3 consists of 16 amino acids. Of the read, only the CDR3 DNA is kept; its 48 bases are in frame from base 1. CDR1 and CDR2 are read off the germline V gene (reference sequence) as LNHDA and SQIVND. After approximately eleven days of culture, CD4+ T cells were isolated with the EasySep CD4+ T cell isolation kit. The absence of prior SARS-CoV-2 infection in healthy vaccine recipients was confirmed by negative nucleocapsid antibodies before and after vaccination. Half of the culture medium was replaced with fresh IL-2-containing medium on days 3 and 7. Unless noted otherwise, every peptide stimulation condition was grown in triplicate wells. Using Ficoll-Paque Plus gradient centrifugation, PBMC were separated from whole blood and then either used fresh or cryopreserved at -140C. The QIAamp micro DNA kit was used to extract genomic DNA from the cultured CD4+ T cells.

The investigation overall reported the following: Marked clonal contraction was observed in both infection-induced and vaccine-induced clones at late post-vaccination timepoints, consistent with waning T cell responses. Among healthy vaccine recipients, nearly all vaccine-induced clones were SARS-CoV-2 mono-reactive, and just 1 of 255 was cross-reactive with common cold coronaviruses. Only a small number of convalescent patients were included, and no early post-infection timepoints were available, which limited the study.

This specimen consisted of CD4+ T cells from PBMCs cultured without peptide, obtained before COVID-19 vaccination. The chain is made from TRBV19 and TRBJ1-1; 9 bases in the middle match TRBD1. The clonotype originates from a human donor who received a COVID-19 vaccine. The DNA sequence is as follows: TGTGCCAGTAGTATTCCTCCGGGACAGGGTGGAACTGAAGCTTTCTTT. It codes for CASSIPPGQGGTEAFF. The reference TRBV19 and TRBJ1-1 proteins fill in what lies around the CDR3, so the full variable domain reads DGGITQSPKYLFRKEGQNVTLSCEQNLNHDAMYWYRQDPGQGLRLIYYSQIVNDFQKGDIAEGYSVSREKKESFPLTVTSAQKNPTAFYLCASSIPPGQGGTEAFFGQGTRLTVV.